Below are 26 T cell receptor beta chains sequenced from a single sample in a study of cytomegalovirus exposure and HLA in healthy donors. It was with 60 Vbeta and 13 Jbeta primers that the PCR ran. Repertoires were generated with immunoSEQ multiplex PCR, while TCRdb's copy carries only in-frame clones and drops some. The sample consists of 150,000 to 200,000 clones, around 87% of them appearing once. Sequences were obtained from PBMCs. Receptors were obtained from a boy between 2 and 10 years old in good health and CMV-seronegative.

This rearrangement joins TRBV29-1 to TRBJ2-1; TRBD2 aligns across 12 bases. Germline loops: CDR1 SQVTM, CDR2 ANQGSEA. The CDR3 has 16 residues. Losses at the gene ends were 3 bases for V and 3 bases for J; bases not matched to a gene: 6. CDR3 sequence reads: CSVDGLAGGIYNEQFF. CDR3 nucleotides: TGCAGCGTTGACGGGCTAGCGGGAGGGATCTACAATGAGCAGTTCTTC.

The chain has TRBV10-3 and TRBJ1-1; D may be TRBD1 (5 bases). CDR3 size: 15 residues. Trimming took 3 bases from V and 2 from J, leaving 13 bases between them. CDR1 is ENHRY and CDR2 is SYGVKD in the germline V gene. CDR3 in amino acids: CAISEVRGLNTEAFF. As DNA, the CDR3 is TGTGCCATCAGTGAAGTTAGGGGCCTAAACACTGAAGCTTTCTTT.

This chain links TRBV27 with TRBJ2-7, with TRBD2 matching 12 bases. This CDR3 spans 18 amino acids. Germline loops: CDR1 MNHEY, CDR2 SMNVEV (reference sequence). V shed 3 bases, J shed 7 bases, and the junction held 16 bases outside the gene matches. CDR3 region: CASSLRTSGRLFTGEQYF. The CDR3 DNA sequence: TGTGCCAGCAGTTTGAGAACTAGCGGGAGGTTATTTACGGGAGAGCAGTACTTC.

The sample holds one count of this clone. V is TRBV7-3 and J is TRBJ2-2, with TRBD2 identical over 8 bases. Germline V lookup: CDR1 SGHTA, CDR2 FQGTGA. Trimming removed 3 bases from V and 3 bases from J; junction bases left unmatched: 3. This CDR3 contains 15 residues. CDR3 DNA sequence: TGTGCCAGCAGCTTCGGGACTAGAGACACCGGGGAGCTGTTTTTT. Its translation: CASSFGTRDTGELFF. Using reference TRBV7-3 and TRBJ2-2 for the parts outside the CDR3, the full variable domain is GAGVSQTPSNKVTEKGKYVELRCDPISGHTALYWYRQSLGQGPEFLIYFQGTGAADDSGLPNDRFFAVRPEGSVSTLKIQRTERGDSAVYLCASSFGTRDTGELFFGEGSRLTVL.

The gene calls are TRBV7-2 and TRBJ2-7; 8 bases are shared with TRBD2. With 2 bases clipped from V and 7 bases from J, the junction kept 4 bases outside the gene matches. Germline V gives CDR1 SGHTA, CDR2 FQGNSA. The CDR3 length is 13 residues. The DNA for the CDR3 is TGTGCCAGCAGCTTAACGGGAGGGTGGGAGCAGTACTTC. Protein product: CASSLTGGWEQYF. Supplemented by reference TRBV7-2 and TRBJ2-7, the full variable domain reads GAGVSQSPSNKVTEKGKDVELRCDPISGHTALYWYRQSLGQGLEFLIYFQGNSAPDKSGLPSDRFSAERTGGSVSTLTIQRTQQEDSAVYLCASSLTGGWEQYFGPGTRLTVT.

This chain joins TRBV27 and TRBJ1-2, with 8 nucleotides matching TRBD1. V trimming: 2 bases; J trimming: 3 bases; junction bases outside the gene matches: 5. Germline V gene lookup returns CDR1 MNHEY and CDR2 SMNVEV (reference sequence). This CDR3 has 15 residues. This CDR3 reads CASSLSGQGYYGYTF. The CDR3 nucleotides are TGTGCCAGCAGTTTAAGCGGACAGGGTTACTATGGCTACACCTTC.

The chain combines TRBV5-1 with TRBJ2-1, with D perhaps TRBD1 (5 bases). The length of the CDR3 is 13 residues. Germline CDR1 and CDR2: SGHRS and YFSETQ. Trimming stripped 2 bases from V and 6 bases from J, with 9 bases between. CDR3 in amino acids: CASSLDDSNEQFF. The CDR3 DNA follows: TGCGCCAGCAGCTTAGATGACAGCAATGAGCAGTTCTTC.

The CDR3 nucleotides are TGTGCCAGCTCACCGGGGACAGGGGCGAACACTGAAGCTTTCTTT. This translates into CASSPGTGANTEAFF. The chain employs TRBV18 and TRBJ1-1; TRBD1 matches 10 bases. The germline gives CDR1 KGHSH, CDR2 LQKENI. The CDR3 sequence is 15 residues long. V lost 3 bases and J lost 1; bases outside the gene matches: 2. Based on the CDR3 plus reference TRBV18 and TRBJ1-1, the full variable domain is NAGVMQNPRHLVRRRGQEARLRCSPMKGHSHVYWYRQLPEEGLKFMVYLQKENIIDESGMPKERFSAEFPKEGPSILRIQQVVRGDSAAYFCASSPGTGANTEAFFGQGTRLTVV.

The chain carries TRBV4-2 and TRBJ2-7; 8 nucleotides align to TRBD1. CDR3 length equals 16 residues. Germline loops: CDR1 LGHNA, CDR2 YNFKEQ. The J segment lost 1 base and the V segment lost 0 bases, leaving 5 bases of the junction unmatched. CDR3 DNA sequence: TGTGCCAGCAGCCAAGATTCCGACAGGGGTTCCTACGAGCAGTACTTC. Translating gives CASSQDSDRGSYEQYF.

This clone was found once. CDR3 sequence reads: CASRYKTSGSYEQYF. The CDR3 DNA follows: TGTGCCAGCAGGTATAAGACTAGCGGGAGCTACGAGCAGTACTTC. The chain joins TRBV28 to TRBJ2-7; 12 nucleotides align to TRBD2. Germline CDR1 MDHEN, CDR2 SYDVKM. The junction had 6 bases not matched to a gene; V was cut back by 6 bases and J by 3 bases. The CDR3 loop spans 15 amino acids.

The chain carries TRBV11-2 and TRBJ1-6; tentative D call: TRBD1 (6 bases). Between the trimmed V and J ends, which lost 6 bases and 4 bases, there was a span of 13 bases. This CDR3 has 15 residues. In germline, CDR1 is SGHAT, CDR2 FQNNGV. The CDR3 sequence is CASRSLDSYNSPLHF. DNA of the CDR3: TGTGCCAGCAGGTCCTTGGACAGTTATAATTCACCCCTCCACTTT. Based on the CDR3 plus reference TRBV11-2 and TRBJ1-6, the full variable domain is EAGVAQSPRYKIIEKRQSVAFWCNPISGHATLYWYQQILGQGPKLLIQFQNNGVVDDSQLPKDRFSAERLKGVDSTLKIQPAKLEDSAVYLCASRSLDSYNSPLHFGNGTRLTVT.

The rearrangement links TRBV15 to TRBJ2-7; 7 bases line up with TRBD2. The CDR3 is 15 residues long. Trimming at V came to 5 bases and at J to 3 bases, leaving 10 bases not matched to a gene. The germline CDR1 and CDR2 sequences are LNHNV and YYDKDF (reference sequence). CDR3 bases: TGTGCCACCAGCCGGGGAGGGCAGCTGGGCTACGAGCAGTACTTC. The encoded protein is CATSRGGQLGYEQYF.

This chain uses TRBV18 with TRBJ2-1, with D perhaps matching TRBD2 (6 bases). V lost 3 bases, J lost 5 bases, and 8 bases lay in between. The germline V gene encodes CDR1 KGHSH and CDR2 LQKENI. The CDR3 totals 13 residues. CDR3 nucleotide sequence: TGTGCCAGCTCACCCCGGGGGAACAATGAGCAGTTCTTC. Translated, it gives CASSPRGNNEQFF.

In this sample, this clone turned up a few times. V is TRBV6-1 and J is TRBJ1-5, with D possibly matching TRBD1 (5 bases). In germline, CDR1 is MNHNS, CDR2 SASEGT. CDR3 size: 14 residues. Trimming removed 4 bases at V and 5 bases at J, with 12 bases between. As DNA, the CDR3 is TGTGCCAGCAGTGGGGACTACGGTTATCAGCCCCAGCATTTT. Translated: CASSGDYGYQPQHF.

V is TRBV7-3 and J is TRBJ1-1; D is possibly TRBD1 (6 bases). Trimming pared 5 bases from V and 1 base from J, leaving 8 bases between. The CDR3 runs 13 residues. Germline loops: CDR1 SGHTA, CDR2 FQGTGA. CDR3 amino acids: CASSVQGNTEAFF. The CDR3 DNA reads TGTGCCAGCAGCGTACAGGGGAACACTGAAGCTTTCTTT.

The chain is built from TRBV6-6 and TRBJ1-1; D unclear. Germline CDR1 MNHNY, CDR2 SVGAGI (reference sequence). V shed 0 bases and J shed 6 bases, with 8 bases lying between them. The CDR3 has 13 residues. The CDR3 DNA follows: TGTGCCAGCAGTTACTCTCAAGAGGCTGAAGCTTTCTTT. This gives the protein CASSYSQEAEAFF.

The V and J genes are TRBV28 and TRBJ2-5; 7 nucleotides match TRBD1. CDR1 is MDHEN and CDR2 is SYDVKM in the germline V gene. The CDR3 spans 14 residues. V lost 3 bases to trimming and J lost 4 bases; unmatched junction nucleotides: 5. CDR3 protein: CASSLRGRIETQYF. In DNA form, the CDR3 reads TGTGCCAGCAGTTTGAGGGGGCGGATAGAGACCCAGTACTTC.

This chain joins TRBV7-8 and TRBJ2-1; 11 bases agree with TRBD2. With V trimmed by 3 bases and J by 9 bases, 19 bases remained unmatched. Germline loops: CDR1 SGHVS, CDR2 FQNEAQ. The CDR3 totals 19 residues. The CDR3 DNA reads TGTGCCAGCAGCTTTAGTAGCGGGGGGGGTGCAATAACCCCAGGTGAGCAGTTCTTC. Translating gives CASSFSSGGGAITPGEQFF. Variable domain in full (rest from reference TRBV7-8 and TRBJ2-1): GAGVSQSPRYKVAKRGQDVALRCDPISGHVSLFWYQQALGQGPEFLTYFQNEAQLDKSGLPSDRFFAERPEGSVSTLKIQRTQQEDSAVYLCASSFSSGGGAITPGEQFFGPGTRLTVL.

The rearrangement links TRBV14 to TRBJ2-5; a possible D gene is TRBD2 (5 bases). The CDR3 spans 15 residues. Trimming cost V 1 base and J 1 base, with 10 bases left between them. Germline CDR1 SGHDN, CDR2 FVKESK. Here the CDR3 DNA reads TGTGCCAGCAGCCAAGTCGGTAGCGCCCAAGAGACCCAGTACTTC. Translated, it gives CASSQVGSAQETQYF. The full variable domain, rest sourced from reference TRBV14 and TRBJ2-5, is EAGVTQFPSHSVIEKGQTVTLRCDPISGHDNLYWYRRVMGKEIKFLLHFVKESKQDESGMPNNRFLAERTGGTYSTLKVQPAELEDSGVYFCASSQVGSAQETQYFGPGTRLLVL.

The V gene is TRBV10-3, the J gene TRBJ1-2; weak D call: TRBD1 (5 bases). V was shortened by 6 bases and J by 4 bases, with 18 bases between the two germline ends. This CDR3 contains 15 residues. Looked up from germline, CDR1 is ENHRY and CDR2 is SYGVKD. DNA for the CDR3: TGTGCCATCAGCGAAGGGACTTCACCTCTCTATGGCTACACCTTC. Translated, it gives CAISEGTSPLYGYTF.

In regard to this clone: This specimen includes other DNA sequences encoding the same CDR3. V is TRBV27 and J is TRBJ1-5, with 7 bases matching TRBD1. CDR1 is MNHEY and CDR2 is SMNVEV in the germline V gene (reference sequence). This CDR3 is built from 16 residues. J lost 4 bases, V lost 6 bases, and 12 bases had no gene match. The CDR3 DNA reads TGTGCCAGCAGACCTATGAACAGGGGCCAAAATCAGCCCCAGCATTTT. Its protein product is CASRPMNRGQNQPQHF.

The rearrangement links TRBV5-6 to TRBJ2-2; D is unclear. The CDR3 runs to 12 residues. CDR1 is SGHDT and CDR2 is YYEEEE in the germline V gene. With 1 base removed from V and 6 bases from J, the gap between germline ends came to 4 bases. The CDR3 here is CASSLPSGELFF. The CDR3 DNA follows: TGTGCCAGCAGCTTGCCATCCGGGGAGCTGTTTTTT.

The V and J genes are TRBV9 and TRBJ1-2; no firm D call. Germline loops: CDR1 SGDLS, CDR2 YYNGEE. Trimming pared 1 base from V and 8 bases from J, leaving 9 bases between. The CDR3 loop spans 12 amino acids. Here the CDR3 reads CASSVTGRGYTF. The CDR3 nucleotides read TGTGCCAGCAGCGTAACCGGTCGGGGCTACACCTTC. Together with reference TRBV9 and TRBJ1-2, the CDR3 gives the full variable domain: DSGVTQTPKHLITATGQRVTLRCSPRSGDLSVYWYQQSLDQGLQFLIQYYNGEERAKGNILERFSAQQFPDLHSELNLSSLELGDSALYFCASSVTGRGYTFGSGTRLTVV.

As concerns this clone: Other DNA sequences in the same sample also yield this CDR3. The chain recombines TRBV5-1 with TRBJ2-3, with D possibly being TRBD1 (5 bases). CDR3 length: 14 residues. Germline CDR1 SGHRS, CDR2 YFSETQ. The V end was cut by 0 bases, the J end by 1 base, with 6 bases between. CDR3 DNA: TGCGCCAGCAGCTTGGAAGGGGGCACAGATACGCAGTATTTT. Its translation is CASSLEGGTDTQYF.

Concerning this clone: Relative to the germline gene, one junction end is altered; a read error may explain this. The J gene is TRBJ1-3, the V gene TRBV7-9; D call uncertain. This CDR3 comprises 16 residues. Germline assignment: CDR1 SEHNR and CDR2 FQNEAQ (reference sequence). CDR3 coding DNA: TGTTCCAGCAGCCCAAAGACTGTCCGCTCTGGAAACACCATATATTTT. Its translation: CSSSPKTVRSGNTIYF.

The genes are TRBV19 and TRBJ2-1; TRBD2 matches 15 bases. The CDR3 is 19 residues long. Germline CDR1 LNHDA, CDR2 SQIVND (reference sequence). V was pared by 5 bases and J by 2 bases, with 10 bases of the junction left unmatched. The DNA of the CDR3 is TGTGCCAGTAGTTCCACCGGGACTAGCGGGAGGTTAACCTACAATGAGCAGTTCTTC. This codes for CASSSTGTSGRLTYNEQFF.